The rows below give T cell receptor beta chains drawn from one sample of a study of identifying expanded T cells in peripheral blood. TCRdb keeps only in-frame clones here, not all; method: immunoSEQ multiplex PCR. The table includes around 100,000 clones, around nine tenths detected once. The sample consisted of blood. These receptors were taken from a person aged 18-70 years in good health. Both conserved end residues are part of each CDR3. Fields, in order: J gene, V gene, D gene, clone size, CDR3 protein, CDR3 DNA. The D gene is left open where the match is weak. Some rows mark clone size as missing; the rest say once, few, many or name a class of expanded clone.

>TRBJ1-1|TRBV18|NA|NA
CASSPVDGSLTEAFF
TGTGCCAGCTCACCCGTGGACGGGTCGCTCACTGAAGCTTTCTTT
>TRBJ2-4|TRBV5-6|TRBD1|few
CASSSGTGENIQYF
TGTGCCAGCAGCTCGGGGACAGGTGAAAACATTCAGTACTTC
>TRBJ1-4|TRBV14|TRBD1|few
CASSRSTGSDEKLFF
TGTGCCAGCAGCCGTTCGACAGGGAGTGATGAAAAACTGTTTTTT
>TRBJ1-2|TRBV7-2|NA|NA
CASSLGPRAREKDGYTF
TGTGCCAGCAGCTTAGGACCTCGGGCCCGGGAAAAGGATGGCTACACCTTC
>TRBJ1-2|TRBV29-1|TRBD1|NA
CSASAGQFYGYTF
TGCAGCGCCTCGGCGGGACAGTTCTATGGCTACACCTTC
>TRBJ2-7|TRBV4-1|TRBD2|NA
CASSRGLAGRNYEQYF
TGCGCCAGCAGCCGAGGACTAGCGGGACGAAACTACGAGCAGTACTTC
>TRBJ1-5|TRBV6-4|TRBD1|NA
CASSRDRGQPQHF
TGTGCCAGCAGCCGGGACAGGGGTCAGCCCCAGCATTTT
>TRBJ2-3|TRBV7-9|NA|once
CASSSRGTDTQYF
TGTGCCAGCAGCTCCCGTGGCACAGATACGCAGTATTTT
>TRBJ2-7|TRBV21-1|NA|NA
CASSKERGAIPPPSYEQYF
TGTGCCAGCAGCAAAGAAAGAGGGGCAATACCTCCCCCTTCCTACGAGCAGTACTTC
>TRBJ1-5|TRBV4-3|TRBD1|NA
CASSQDYGTDNQPQHF
TGCGCCAGCAGCCAAGATTACGGGACAGACAATCAGCCCCAGCATTTT
>TRBJ2-7|TRBV2|NA|NA
CASRDPQEEQYF
TGTGCCAGCAGGGACCCTCAGGAGGAGCAGTACTTC
>TRBJ1-2|TRBV9|NA|NA
CASSVETLDGYTF
TGTGCCAGCAGCGTAGAAACGCTCGATGGCTACACCTTC
>TRBJ2-1|TRBV14|NA|NA
CTFGSRNEQFF
TGTACCTTCGGGAGTAGAAATGAGCAGTTCTTC
>TRBJ2-5|TRBV7-2|NA|NA
CASSPGRLETQYF
TGTGCCAGCAGCCCAGGGCGGCTCGAGACCCAGTACTTC
>TRBJ2-2|TRBV5-5|NA|NA
CASSTEGALARELFF
TGTGCCAGCAGTACGGAAGGGGCTCTTGCGCGGGAGCTGTTTTTT
>TRBJ1-3|TRBV6-1|NA|NA
CASSELAGLSGNTIYF
TGTGCCAGCAGTGAATTGGCAGGACTCTCTGGAAACACCATATATTTT
>TRBJ2-4|TRBV10-1|NA|NA
CATPDGTKNIQYF
TGCGCCACCCCGGACGGAACCAAAAACATTCAGTACTTC
>TRBJ2-2|TRBV9|TRBD2|once
CASSVGTSGGADTGELFF
TGTGCCAGCAGCGTAGGGACTAGCGGGGGGGCGGACACCGGGGAGCTGTTTTTT
>TRBJ1-1|TRBV7-9|NA|NA
CASSLTRGLNTEAFF
TGTGCCAGCAGCTTGACCAGGGGCCTGAACACTGAAGCTTTCTTT
>TRBJ2-6|TRBV30|TRBD1|NA
CAWSHPGQGGVLTF
TGTGCCTGGAGTCATCCGGGACAGGGCGGAGTCCTGACTTTC
>TRBJ2-3|TRBV7-9|NA|NA
CASSLMEGTQYF
TGTGCCAGCAGCCTTATGGAGGGTACGCAGTATTTT
>TRBJ2-5|TRBV5-1|TRBD2|NA
CASSRASGETQYF
TGCGCCAGCAGTAGAGCTAGCGGGGAGACCCAGTACTTC
>TRBJ1-1|TRBV19|TRBD1|once
CASKWTGEGTEAFF
TGTGCCAGTAAGTGGACAGGGGAAGGCACTGAAGCTTTCTTT
>TRBJ1-2|TRBV18|NA|NA
CASSPPVGPANYGYTF
TGTGCCAGCTCACCACCGGTAGGTCCAGCTAACTATGGCTACACCTTC
>TRBJ2-7|TRBV7-2|TRBD2|NA
CASSLVGSGSEQYF
TGTGCCAGCAGCTTAGTAGGTAGCGGGAGCGAGCAGTACTTC
>TRBJ1-2|TRBV6-6|NA|once
CASSLGPRGYTF
TGTGCCAGCAGTTTAGGCCCCCGGGGCTACACCTTC
>TRBJ1-2|TRBV4-2|NA|once
CASSQDAGYGYTF
TGTGCCAGCAGCCAAGACGCGGGCTATGGCTACACCTTC
>TRBJ1-4|TRBV4-1|TRBD1|NA
CASSQDWDSRDEKLFF
TGCGCCAGCAGCCAAGATTGGGACAGCCGGGATGAAAAACTGTTTTTT
>TRBJ2-5|TRBV5-1|NA|NA
CASSRTPGPQETQYF
TGCGCCAGCAGCCGAACCCCGGGCCCTCAAGAGACCCAGTACTTC
>TRBJ1-2|TRBV6-5|NA|NA
CASSRVTVTNYGYTF
TGTGCCAGCAGCCGCGTTACAGTGACTAACTATGGCTACACCTTC
>TRBJ1-1|TRBV9|TRBD1|NA
CASSGWDRQNTEAFF
TGTGCCAGCAGCGGCTGGGACAGGCAGAACACTGAAGCTTTCTTT
>TRBJ1-2|TRBV6-5|NA|once
CASSTWATGGYTF
TGTGCCAGCTCTACATGGGCCACAGGAGGCTACACCTTC
>TRBJ1-5|TRBV15|NA|NA
CATSRGGSGDQPQHF
TGTGCCACCAGCAGAGGTGGGTCCGGGGACCAGCCCCAGCATTTT
>TRBJ2-2|TRBV7-2|NA|NA
CASSPPLTGELFF
TGTGCCAGCAGCCCCCCCCTAACCGGGGAGCTGTTTTTT
>TRBJ1-1|TRBV19|NA|NA
CASRAPGVMNTEAFF
TGTGCCAGCAGAGCGCCAGGGGTGATGAACACTGAAGCTTTCTTT
>TRBJ1-2|TRBV19|TRBD1|NA
CASTGGINYGYTF
TGTGCCAGTACAGGGGGGATCAACTATGGCTACACCTTC
>TRBJ1-3|TRBV30|NA|NA
CAWSTGNSGNTIYF
TGTGCCTGGAGCACAGGGAATTCTGGAAACACCATATATTTT
>TRBJ1-4|TRBV2|NA|few
CASSDRGEKLFF
TGTGCCAGCAGTGATCGGGGTGAAAAACTGTTTTTT
>TRBJ1-3|TRBV5-6|NA|NA
CASSSTGTSRTIYF
TGTGCCAGCAGCTCGACCGGGACATCTCGCACCATATATTTT
>TRBJ2-5|TRBV19|TRBD1|NA
CASRARQGKTETQYF
TGTGCCAGTAGGGCTCGACAGGGAAAGACAGAGACCCAGTACTTC
>TRBJ1-5|TRBV11-2|NA|NA
CASSFMWGPNQPQHF
TGTGCCAGCAGCTTTATGTGGGGACCCAATCAGCCCCAGCATTTT
>TRBJ2-1|TRBV2|NA|NA
CATSSGVSSYNEQFF
TGTGCCACCTCCTCGGGGGTAAGCTCCTACAATGAGCAGTTCTTC
>TRBJ2-1|TRBV29-1|NA|NA
CSVAGGFNNEQFF
TGCAGCGTTGCGGGCGGATTCAACAATGAGCAGTTCTTC
>TRBJ2-7|TRBV6-1|TRBD1|NA
CASSDWTGTYEQYF
TGTGCCAGCAGTGACTGGACAGGGACCTACGAGCAGTACTTC
>TRBJ1-2|TRBV7-9|NA|NA
CASSRKGRPTFNGYTF
TGTGCCAGCAGCCGAAAGGGACGGCCAACCTTTAATGGCTACACCTTC
>TRBJ2-7|TRBV19|NA|NA
CASSPGVFYEQYF
TGTGCCAGTAGCCCCGGGGTTTTCTACGAGCAGTACTTC
>TRBJ2-7|TRBV11-3|TRBD1|NA
CASSLPGQGTYEQYF
TGTGCCAGCAGCCTCCCGGGACAGGGGACCTACGAGCAGTACTTC
>TRBJ2-2|TRBV19|TRBD1|NA
CASGNRGTGELFF
TGTGCCAGTGGTAACAGGGGCACCGGGGAGCTGTTTTTT
>TRBJ2-4|TRBV30|NA|NA
CATTGTRLVQYF
TGTGCGACAACCGGGACCAGGTTGGTTCAGTACTTC
>TRBJ1-1|TRBV6-1|NA|NA
CASSDTSGDLPNTRNTEAFF
TGTGCCAGCAGTGATACGTCAGGGGACCTACCCAACACAAGGAACACTGAAGCTTTCTTT
>TRBJ1-2|TRBV5-1|NA|few
CASSLAGDGYTF
TGCGCCAGCAGCTTGGCAGGGGACGGCTACACCTTC
>TRBJ1-1|TRBV14|TRBD1|few
CASSQGRVGTGLNTEAFF
TGTGCCAGCAGCCAAGGTCGGGTTGGGACAGGGCTTAACACTGAAGCTTTCTTT
>TRBJ1-2|TRBV6-1|TRBD1|NA
CASSEMGTGRRAGYTF
TGTGCCAGCAGTGAAATGGGGACAGGCAGAAGAGCTGGCTACACCTTC
>TRBJ1-5|TRBV7-2|NA|NA
CASSADSNSNQPQHF
TGTGCCAGCAGCGCGGACAGTAATAGCAATCAGCCCCAGCATTTT
>TRBJ1-2|TRBV29-1|NA|once
CSVTRDTAFYGYTF
TGCAGCGTTACCCGGGACACCGCCTTCTATGGCTACACCTTC
>TRBJ2-1|TRBV7-6|TRBD2|NA
CASSSNTGTSGTSYNEQFF
TGTGCCAGCAGCTCCAATACCGGGACTAGCGGGACCTCCTACAATGAGCAGTTCTTC
>TRBJ1-2|TRBV7-9|NA|NA
CASSQRFLRGSGYGYTF
TGTGCCAGCAGCCAGAGATTTCTCAGGGGCTCCGGCTATGGCTACACCTTC
>TRBJ2-7|TRBV4-3|TRBD2|NA
CASSQGGPPYEQYF
TGCGCCAGCAGCCAGGGAGGGCCTCCCTACGAGCAGTACTTC